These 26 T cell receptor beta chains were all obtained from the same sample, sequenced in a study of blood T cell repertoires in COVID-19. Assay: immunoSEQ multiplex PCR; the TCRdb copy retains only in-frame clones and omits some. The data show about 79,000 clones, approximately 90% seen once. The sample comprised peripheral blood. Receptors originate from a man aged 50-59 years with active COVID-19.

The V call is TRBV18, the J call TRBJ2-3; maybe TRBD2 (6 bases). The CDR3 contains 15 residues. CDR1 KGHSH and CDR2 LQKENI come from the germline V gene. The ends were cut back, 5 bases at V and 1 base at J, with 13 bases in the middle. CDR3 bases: TGTGCCAGCTCAGTAGGAGCTAGCGGCACAGATACGCAGTATTTT. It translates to CASSVGASGTDTQYF. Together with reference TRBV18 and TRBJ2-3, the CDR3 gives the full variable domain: NAGVMQNPRHLVRRRGQEARLRCSPMKGHSHVYWYRQLPEEGLKFMVYLQKENIIDESGMPKERFSAEFPKEGPSILRIQQVVRGDSAAYFCASSVGASGTDTQYFGPGTRLTVL.

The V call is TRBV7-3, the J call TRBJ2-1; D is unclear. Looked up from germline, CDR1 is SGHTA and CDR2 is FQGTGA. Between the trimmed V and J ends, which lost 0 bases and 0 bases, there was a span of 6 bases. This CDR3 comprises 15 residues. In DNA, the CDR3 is TGTGCCAGCAGCTTAACTAGGAGCTCCTACAATGAGCAGTTCTTC. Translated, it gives CASSLTRSSYNEQFF. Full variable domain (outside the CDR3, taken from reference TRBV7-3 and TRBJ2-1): GAGVSQTPSNKVTEKGKYVELRCDPISGHTALYWYRQSLGQGPEFLIYFQGTGAADDSGLPNDRFFAVRPEGSVSTLKIQRTERGDSAVYLCASSLTRSSYNEQFFGPGTRLTVL.

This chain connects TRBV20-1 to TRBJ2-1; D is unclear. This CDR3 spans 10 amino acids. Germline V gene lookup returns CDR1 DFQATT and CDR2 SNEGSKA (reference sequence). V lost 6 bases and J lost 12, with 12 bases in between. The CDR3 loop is CSAIEVRQFF. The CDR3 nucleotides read TGCAGTGCGATAGAGGTCCGGCAGTTCTTC.

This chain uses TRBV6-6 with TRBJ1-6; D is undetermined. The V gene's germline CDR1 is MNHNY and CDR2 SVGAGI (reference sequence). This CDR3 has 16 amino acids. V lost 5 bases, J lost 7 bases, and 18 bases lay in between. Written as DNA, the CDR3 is TGTGCCAGCAGTCCCGGGTCTAGAAGGTTCAATTCACCCCTCCACTTT. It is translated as CASSPGSRRFNSPLHF.

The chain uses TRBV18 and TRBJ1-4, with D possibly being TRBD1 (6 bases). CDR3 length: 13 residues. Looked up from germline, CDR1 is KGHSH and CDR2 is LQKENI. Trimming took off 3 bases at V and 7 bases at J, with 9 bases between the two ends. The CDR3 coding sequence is TGTGCCAGCTCACCTAGGGGGTTTGAAAAACTGTTTTTT. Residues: CASSPRGFEKLFF. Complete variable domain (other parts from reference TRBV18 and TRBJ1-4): NAGVMQNPRHLVRRRGQEARLRCSPMKGHSHVYWYRQLPEEGLKFMVYLQKENIIDESGMPKERFSAEFPKEGPSILRIQQVVRGDSAAYFCASSPRGFEKLFFGSGTQLSVL.

CDR3 in DNA: TGTGCCAGCTCGCCAACAGGGGTCGGAAACACCATATATTTT. Its protein product is CASSPTGVGNTIYF. The chain uses TRBV18 and TRBJ1-3, with 7 positions matching TRBD1. Germline V gene lookup returns CDR1 KGHSH and CDR2 LQKENI. The trim removed 6 bases at V and 4 bases at J, leaving 6 bases unmatched. The CDR3 length is 14 residues.

The CDR3 sequence: CASSAWGTVPYEQYF. In DNA form, the CDR3 reads TGTGCCAGCAGCGCTTGGGGGACAGTCCCCTACGAGCAGTACTTC. The V gene is TRBV9, the J gene TRBJ2-7, with 7 bases lining up with TRBD1. The CDR3 is made up of 15 amino acids. J gave up 2 bases and V 3 bases, and 8 bases lay outside the gene matches. CDR1 SGDLS and CDR2 YYNGEE come from the germline V gene.

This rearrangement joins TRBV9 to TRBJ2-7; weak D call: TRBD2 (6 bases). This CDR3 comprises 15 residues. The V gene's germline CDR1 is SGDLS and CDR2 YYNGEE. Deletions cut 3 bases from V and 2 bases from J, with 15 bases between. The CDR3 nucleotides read TGTGCCAGCAGCGAGGGACTTCACGAAGCCTACGAGCAGTACTTC. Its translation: CASSEGLHEAYEQYF.

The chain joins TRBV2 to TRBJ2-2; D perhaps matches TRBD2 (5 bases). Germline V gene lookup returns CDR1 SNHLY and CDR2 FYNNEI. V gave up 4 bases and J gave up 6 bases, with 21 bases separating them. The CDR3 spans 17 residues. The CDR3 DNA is TGTGCCAGCAGTGTAGGGCCAGCGGCGCTTGGCGCCGGGGAGCTGTTTTTT. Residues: CASSVGPAALGAGELFF. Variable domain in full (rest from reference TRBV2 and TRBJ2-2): EPEVTQTPSHQVTQMGQEVILRCVPISNHLYFYWYRQILGQKVEFLVSFYNNEISEKSEIFDDQFSVERPDGSNFTLKIRSTKLEDSAMYFCASSVGPAALGAGELFFGEGSRLTVL.

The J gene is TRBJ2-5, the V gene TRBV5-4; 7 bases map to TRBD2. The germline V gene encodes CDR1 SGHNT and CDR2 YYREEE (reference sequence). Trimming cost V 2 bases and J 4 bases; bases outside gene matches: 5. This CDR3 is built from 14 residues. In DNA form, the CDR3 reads TGTGCCAGCAGCTTTAGCGGGTTTGGAGAGACCCAGTACTTC. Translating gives CASSFSGFGETQYF.

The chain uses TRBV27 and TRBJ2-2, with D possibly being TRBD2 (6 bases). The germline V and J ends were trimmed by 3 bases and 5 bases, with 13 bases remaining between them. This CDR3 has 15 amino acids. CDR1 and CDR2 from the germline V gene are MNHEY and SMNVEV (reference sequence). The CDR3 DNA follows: TGTGCCAGCAGTTTGGAGGGGCGAAGGACCGGGGAGCTGTTTTTT. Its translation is CASSLEGRRTGELFF.

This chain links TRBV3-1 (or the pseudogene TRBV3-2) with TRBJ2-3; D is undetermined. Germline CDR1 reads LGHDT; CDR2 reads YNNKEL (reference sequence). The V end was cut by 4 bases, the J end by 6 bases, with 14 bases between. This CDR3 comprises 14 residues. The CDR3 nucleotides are TGTGCCAGCAGCCTCAGGCAGGTTCAGGATACGCAGTATTTT. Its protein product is CASSLRQVQDTQYF.

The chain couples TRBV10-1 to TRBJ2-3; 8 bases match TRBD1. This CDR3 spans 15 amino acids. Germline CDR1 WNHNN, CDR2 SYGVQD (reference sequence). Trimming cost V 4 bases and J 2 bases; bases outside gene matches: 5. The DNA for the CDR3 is TGCGCCAGCAGTGGACAGGGGAGATACACAGATACGCAGTATTTT. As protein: CASSGQGRYTDTQYF.

DNA of the CDR3: TGTGCCAGCAGCTTAGCTGGGACAGGGTATAATTCACCCCTCCACTTT. This sequence encodes CASSLAGTGYNSPLHF. The genes are TRBV7-2 and TRBJ1-6, with TRBD1 matching over 9 bases. This CDR3 region has 16 residues. Germline V gene sequence: CDR1 SGHTA, CDR2 FQGNSA. Germline trimming cut 0 bases from V and 4 bases from J; bases unmatched to any gene: 1.

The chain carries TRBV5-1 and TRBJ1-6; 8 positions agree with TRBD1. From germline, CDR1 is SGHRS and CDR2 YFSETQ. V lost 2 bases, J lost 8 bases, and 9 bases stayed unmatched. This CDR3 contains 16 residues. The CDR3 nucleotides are TGCGCCAGCAGCTTAACACTAGGACAGGGATATTCACCCCTCCACTTT. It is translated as CASSLTLGQGYSPLHF.

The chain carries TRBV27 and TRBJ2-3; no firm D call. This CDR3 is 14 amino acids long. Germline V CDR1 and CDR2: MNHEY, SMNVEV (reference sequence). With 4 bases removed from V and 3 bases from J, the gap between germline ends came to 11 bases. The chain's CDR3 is CASSSPGRTDTQYF. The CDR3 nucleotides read TGTGCCAGCAGTTCCCCCGGTCGGACAGATACGCAGTATTTT.

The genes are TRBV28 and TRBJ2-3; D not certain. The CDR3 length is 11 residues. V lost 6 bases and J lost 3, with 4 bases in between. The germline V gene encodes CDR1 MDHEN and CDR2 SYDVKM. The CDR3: CASRATDTQYF. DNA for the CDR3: TGTGCCAGCAGGGCTACAGATACGCAGTATTTT. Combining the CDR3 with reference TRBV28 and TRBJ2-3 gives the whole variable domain DVKVTQSSRYLVKRTGEKVFLECVQDMDHENMFWYRQDPGLGLRLIYFSYDVKMKEKGDIPEGYSVSREKKERFSLILESASTNQTSMYLCASRATDTQYFGPGTRLTVL.

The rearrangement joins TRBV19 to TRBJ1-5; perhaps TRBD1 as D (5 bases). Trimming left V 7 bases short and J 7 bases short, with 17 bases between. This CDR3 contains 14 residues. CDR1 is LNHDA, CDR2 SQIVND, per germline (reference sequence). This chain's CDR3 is CASTRVPSGQPQHF. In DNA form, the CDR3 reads TGTGCCAGTACCAGGGTCCCATCGGGCCAGCCCCAGCATTTT.

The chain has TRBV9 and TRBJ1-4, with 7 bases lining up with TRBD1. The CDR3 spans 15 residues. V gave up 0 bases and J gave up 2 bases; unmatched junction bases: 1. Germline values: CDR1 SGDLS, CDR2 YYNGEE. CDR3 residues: CASSVGTGTNEKLFF. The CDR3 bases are TGTGCCAGCAGCGTAGGGACAGGTACTAATGAAAAACTGTTTTTT.

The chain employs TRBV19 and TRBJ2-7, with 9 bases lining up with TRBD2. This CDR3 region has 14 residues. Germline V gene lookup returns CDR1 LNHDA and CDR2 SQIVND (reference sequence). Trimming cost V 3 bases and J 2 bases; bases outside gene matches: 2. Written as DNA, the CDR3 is TGTGCCAGTAGTATTGCTAGCGGGACCTACGAGCAGTACTTC. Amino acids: CASSIASGTYEQYF. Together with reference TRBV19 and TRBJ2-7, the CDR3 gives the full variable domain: DGGITQSPKYLFRKEGQNVTLSCEQNLNHDAMYWYRQDPGQGLRLIYYSQIVNDFQKGDIAEGYSVSREKKESFPLTVTSAQKNPTAFYLCASSIASGTYEQYFGPGTRLTVT.

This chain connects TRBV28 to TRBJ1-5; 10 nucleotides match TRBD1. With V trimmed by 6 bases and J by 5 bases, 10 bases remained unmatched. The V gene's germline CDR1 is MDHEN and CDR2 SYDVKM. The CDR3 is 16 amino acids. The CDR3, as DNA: TGTGCCAGCAGCTCCCCTGACAGGGGGCAAGATCAGCCCCAGCATTTT. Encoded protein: CASSSPDRGQDQPQHF. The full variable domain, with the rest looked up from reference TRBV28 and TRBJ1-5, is DVKVTQSSRYLVKRTGEKVFLECVQDMDHENMFWYRQDPGLGLRLIYFSYDVKMKEKGDIPEGYSVSREKKERFSLILESASTNQTSMYLCASSSPDRGQDQPQHFGDGTRLSIL.

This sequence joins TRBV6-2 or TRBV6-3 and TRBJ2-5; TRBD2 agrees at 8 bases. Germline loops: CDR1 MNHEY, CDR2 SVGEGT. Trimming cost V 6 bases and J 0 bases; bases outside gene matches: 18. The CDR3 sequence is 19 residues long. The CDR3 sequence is CASSPVERGTLKDQETQYF. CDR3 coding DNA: TGTGCCAGCAGCCCAGTCGAGCGGGGGACACTGAAGGACCAAGAGACCCAGTACTTC.

The chain's CDR3 is CASTGRTGGSRWQGELFF. The CDR3, as DNA: TGTGCCAGTACCGGCCGGACAGGGGGCTCTAGGTGGCAGGGGGAGCTGTTTTTT. The chain is built from TRBV19 and TRBJ2-2, with 11 nucleotides matching TRBD1. The CDR3 has 18 amino acids. Germline CDR1 reads LNHDA; CDR2 reads SQIVND (reference sequence). The V gene end was trimmed by 7 bases and the J gene end by 8 bases; junction bases not matched to a gene: 18.

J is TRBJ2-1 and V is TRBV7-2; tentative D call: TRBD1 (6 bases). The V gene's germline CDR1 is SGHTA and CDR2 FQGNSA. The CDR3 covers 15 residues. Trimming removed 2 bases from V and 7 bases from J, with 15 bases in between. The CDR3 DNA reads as TGTGCCAGCAGCTTATGGGGGAATCAGGGGAATGAGCAGTTCTTC. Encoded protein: CASSLWGNQGNEQFF.

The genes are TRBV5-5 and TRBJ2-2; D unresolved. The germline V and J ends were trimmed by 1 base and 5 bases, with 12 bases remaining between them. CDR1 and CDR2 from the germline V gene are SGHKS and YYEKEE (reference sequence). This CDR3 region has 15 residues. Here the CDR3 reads CASSLIESGTGELFF. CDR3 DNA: TGTGCCAGCAGCTTGATAGAGTCCGGGACCGGGGAGCTGTTTTTT.

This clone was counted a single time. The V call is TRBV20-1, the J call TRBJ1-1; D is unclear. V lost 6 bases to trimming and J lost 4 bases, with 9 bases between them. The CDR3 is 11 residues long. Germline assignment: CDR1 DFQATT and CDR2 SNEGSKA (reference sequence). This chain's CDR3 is CSARLLTEAFF. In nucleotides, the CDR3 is TGCAGTGCCAGGCTCCTCACTGAAGCTTTCTTT.